This T cell receptor (beta chain) was sequenced for a study of blood T cell repertoires in COVID-19. Sequenced by immunoSEQ multiplex PCR; TCRdb stores in-frame clones only, minus some. Of about 150,000 clones in the sample, about 83% were seen once. Enrollment of patients from Seattle took place during active infection, with longitudinal follow-up. This clone was counted between two and nine times. Germline CDR1 is MNHEY and CDR2 is SVGAGI. This CDR3 contains 15 residues. Deletions cut 8 bases from V and 5 bases from J, with 21 bases between. The origin of this receptor is a woman aged 60 to 75 with COVID-19, enrolled during active disease. Sequencing was carried out using peripheral blood. The J gene is TRBJ2-5, the V gene TRBV6-5; D is perhaps TRBD1 (5 bases). CDR3 coding DNA: TGTGCCAGCGCTTATGATGTGGGGCCCAGGGAGACCCAGTACTTC. Its translation is CASAYDVGPRETQYF.